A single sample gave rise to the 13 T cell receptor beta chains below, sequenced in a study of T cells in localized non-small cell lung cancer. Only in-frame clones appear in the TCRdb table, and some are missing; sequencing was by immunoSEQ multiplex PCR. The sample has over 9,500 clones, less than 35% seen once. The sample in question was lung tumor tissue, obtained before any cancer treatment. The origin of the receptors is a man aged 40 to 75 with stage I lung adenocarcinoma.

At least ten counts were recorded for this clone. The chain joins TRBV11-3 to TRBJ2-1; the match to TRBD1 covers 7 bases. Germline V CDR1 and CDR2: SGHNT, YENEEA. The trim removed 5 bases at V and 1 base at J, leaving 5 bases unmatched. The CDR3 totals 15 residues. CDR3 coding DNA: TGTGCCAGCAGCACGACAGGGCAGTCCTACAATGAGCAGTTCTTC. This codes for CASSTTGQSYNEQFF.

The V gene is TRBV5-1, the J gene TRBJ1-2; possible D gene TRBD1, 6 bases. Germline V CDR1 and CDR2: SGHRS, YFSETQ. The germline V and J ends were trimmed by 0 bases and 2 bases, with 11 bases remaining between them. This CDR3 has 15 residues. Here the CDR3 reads CASSLVFGQNYGYTF. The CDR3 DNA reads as TGCGCCAGCAGCTTGGTTTTTGGACAGAACTATGGCTACACCTTC.

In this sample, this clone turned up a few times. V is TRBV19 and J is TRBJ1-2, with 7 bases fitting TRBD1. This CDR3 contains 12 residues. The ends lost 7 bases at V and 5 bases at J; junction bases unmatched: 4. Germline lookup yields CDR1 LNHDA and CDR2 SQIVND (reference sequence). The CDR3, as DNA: TGTGCCAGTACCGGGACAGCTTATGGCTACACCTTC. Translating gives CASTGTAYGYTF.

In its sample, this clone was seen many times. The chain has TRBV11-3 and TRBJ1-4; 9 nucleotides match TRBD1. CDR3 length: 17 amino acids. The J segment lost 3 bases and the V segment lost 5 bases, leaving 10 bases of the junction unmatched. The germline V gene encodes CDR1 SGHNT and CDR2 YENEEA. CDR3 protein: CASSPGTGLLANEKLFF. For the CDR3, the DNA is TGTGCCAGCAGCCCCGGGACAGGGTTATTAGCTAATGAAAAACTGTTTTTT.

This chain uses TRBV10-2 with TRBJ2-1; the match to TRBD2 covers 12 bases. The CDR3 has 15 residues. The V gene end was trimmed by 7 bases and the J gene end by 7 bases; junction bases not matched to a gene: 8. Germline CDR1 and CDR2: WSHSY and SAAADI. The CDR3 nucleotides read TGCGCCAGCACCGAGGGGCTAGCGGGGGGGAATGAGCAGTTCTTC. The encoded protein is CASTEGLAGGNEQFF.

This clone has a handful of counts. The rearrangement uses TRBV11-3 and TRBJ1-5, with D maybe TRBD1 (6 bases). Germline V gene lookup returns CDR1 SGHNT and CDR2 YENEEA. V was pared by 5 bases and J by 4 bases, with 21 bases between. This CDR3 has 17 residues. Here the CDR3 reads CASSEGRYREGNQPQHF. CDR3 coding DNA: TGTGCCAGCAGCGAGGGAAGATACAGGGAGGGGAATCAGCCCCAGCATTTT.

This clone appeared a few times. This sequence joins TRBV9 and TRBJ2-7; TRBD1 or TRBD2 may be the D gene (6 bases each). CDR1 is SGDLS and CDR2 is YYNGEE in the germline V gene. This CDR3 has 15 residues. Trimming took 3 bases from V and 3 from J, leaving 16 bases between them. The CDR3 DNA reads TGTGCCAGCAGCGCCGGGGGCAGTAACATCTACGAGCAGTACTTC. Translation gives CASSAGGSNIYEQYF.

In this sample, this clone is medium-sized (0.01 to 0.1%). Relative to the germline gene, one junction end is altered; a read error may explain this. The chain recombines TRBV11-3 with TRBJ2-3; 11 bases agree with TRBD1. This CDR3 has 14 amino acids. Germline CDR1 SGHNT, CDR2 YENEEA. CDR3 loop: CASSLDRGLSGVNF. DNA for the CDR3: TGTGCCAGCAGCCTGGACAGGGGGCTCTCGGGTGTGAATTTT.

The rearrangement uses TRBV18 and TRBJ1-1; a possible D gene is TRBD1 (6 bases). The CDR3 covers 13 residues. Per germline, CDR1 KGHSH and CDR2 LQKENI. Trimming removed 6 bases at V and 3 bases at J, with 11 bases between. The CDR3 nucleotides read TGTGCCAGCTCTTACAGGGAGGACACTGAAGCTTTCTTT. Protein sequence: CASSYREDTEAFF.

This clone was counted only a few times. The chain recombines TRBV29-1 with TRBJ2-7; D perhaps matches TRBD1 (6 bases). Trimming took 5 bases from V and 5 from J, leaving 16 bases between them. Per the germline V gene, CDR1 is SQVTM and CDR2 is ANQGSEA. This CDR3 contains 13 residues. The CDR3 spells CSVSKSGVDEQYF. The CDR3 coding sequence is TGCAGCGTTAGCAAATCAGGGGTGGACGAGCAGTACTTC.

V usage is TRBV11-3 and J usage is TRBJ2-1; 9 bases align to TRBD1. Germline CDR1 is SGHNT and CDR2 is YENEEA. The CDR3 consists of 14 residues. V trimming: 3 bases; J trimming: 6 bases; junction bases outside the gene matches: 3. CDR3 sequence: CASSLGTGFNEQFF. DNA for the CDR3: TGTGCCAGCAGCTTGGGGACAGGGTTCAATGAGCAGTTCTTC.

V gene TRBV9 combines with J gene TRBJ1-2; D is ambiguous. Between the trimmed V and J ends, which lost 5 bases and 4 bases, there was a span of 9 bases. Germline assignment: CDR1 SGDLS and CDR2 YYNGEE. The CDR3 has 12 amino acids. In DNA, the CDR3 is TGTGCCAGCAGTGATGTCCTCTATGGCTACACCTTC. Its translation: CASSDVLYGYTF.

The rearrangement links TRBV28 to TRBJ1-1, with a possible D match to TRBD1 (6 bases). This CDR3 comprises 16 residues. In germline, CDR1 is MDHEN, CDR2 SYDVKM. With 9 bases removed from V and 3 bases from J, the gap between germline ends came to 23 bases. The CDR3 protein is CASGGAAGPLDTEAFF. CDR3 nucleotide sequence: TGTGCCAGTGGGGGGGCCGCCGGCCCTCTCGACACTGAAGCTTTCTTT.